What follows are 4 T cell receptor beta chains derived from one specimen sequenced in a study of response to subunit inactivated influenza vaccine. Using its own MiXCR run on the RT-PCR reads, TCRdb lists one record per CDR3 protein. The sample yields 500,000 or so distinct CDR3 sequences, more than 15% seen once. The sequenced sample was CD4+ T cells sorted from PBMCs, obtained around 2 years after vaccination. The receptors come from a man between 50 and 69 years old who received an inactivated influenza vaccine.

This clonotype was counted between two and nine times. The genes are TRBV7-9 and TRBJ2-3; D is unclear. CDR3 length: 15 amino acids. Deletions cut 5 bases from V and 0 bases from J, with 12 bases between. The germline gives CDR1 SEHNR, CDR2 FQNEAQ (reference sequence). The CDR3 DNA reads as TGTGCCAGCAGCGACGGAAAAAAAAGCACAGATACGCAGTATTTT. This gives the protein CASSDGKKSTDTQYF.

Only a few counts were recorded for this clonotype. The V and J genes are TRBV4-3 and TRBJ2-5, with D unclear. Per germline, CDR1 LGHNA and CDR2 YSLEER. V lost 4 bases to trimming and J lost 5 bases, with 14 bases between them. The CDR3 covers 14 residues. The DNA of the CDR3 is TGCGCCAGCAGCCCACCCGGTTTTCCGGAGACCCAGTACTTC. This gives the protein CASSPPGFPETQYF.

This sequence joins TRBV6-5 and TRBJ2-1; 11 bases agree with TRBD2. The V and J ends lost 6 bases and 2 bases, in that order; junction bases with no gene match: 6. The CDR3 spans 16 residues. Germline CDR1 MNHEY, CDR2 SVGAGI. CDR3 protein: CASSYLAGGPYNEQFF. The DNA of the CDR3 is TGTGCCAGCAGCTATTTAGCGGGAGGGCCCTACAATGAGCAGTTCTTC.

This clonotype was seen repeatedly, ten times or more. The V and J genes are TRBV12-3 or TRBV12-4 and TRBJ2-7; 8 bases fit TRBD1. The CDR3 extends over 14 amino acids. Trimming cost V 7 bases and J 2 bases; bases outside gene matches: 7. CDR3 nucleotides: TGTGCCAGCAAAAAGACAGGGGCGACCTACGAGCAGTACTTC. This translates into CASKKTGATYEQYF.